This T cell receptor beta chain was sequenced during a study of T cells in Graves' hyperthyroidism and ophthalmopathy (dated by TCRdb to the late 2010s). For the study in its entirety: Peripheral blood samples were taken at the time of initial diagnosis, prior to any treatment. To identify TCR V-J signatures that set the groups apart, the researchers used a discovery cohort of approximately 98 patients, made up of 40 to 45 with Graves' ophthalmopathy and about 60 with stable Graves' hyperthyroidism. The roughly 94 discovery patients were randomly divided into training and test sets at a 7:3 ratio. Thyroid tissue and blood T-cell repertoires from more than 5 Graves' hyperthyroidism patients were also compared in the study. Whether ophthalmopathy could be predicted prospectively was tested in an independent validation cohort made up of about 20 hyperthyroidism patients plus 17 patients who later progressed to ophthalmopathy. The paper reports TCR Vbeta CDR3 sequencing of over 130 peripheral blood samples: under 45 ophthalmopathy, fewer than 80 hyperthyroidism and around 17 progressor patients. Following sampling, methimazole starting at 30 mg daily was given to hyperthyroidism patients, and high-dose intravenous methylprednisolone was given to ophthalmopathy patients.

The CDR3 runs 12 amino acids, cysteine and phenylalanine included. Of all the DNA, just the CDR3 is kept, 36 bases in frame from base 1. The trim is 6 bases for V and 7 bases for J, with a gap of 12 bases between the germline ends. The TCR beta CDR3 regions were amplified from the RNA transcripts. The TCR CDR3 was subjected to a first round of RT-PCR using the HTBI primer set and the Qiagen OneStep RT-PCR kit. The libraries were constructed in a second round of multiplex PCR and then size-selected and purified. Paired-end sequencing of the libraries was performed with 100 bp reads on an Illumina HiSeq2000. From the authors' description of their analysis: SOAPnuke was used to process the raw data, with reads discarded if the reads contained adapters or uncalled bases, had a mean Phred below 15, or lacked an exact constant-primer or identifier match. High-quality paired reads were merged using COPE v1.2.5, and each unique nucleotide sequence was defined as a clonotype. MiTCR v1.1 was used to align the clonotypes against IMGT TRBV, TRBD and TRBJ reference segments. Analysis was restricted to V-J combinations with a frequency above 0.0001, which covered about 99% of repertoires. The TCS score was defined as F50 (clonal expansion) divided by E x V (chaos), with BLOSUM62-based TCRdist calculated between CDR3 peptides within each V-J. Welch's t-statistics and random forest reduced roughly 500 V-J features to fewer than 15, which were used in a naive Bayes classifier (R e1071). TCRdb reprocessed the public reads (quality trimming at Q25 with fastp, clone calling with MiXCR) and kept in-frame beta chains. Records with the same CDR3 protein are collapsed into one entry carrying the most frequent genes and DNA. TCRdb, not the original authors, processed these V and J calls. For this sample the table gives about 290,000 distinct CDR3 sequences, of which less than 15% were detected only once. The ten largest make up almost 8% of the sample.

Hyperthyroidism patients were newly diagnosed, with disease duration under 2 months, and aged 18 to 65 years. Exclusion was applied to patients with uncontrolled infections, other autoimmune diseases, pregnancy or lactation. Diagnoses were based on clinical symptoms, serum thyroxine and TRAb, thyroid ultrasound and orbital computed tomography. Blood from progressor patients was collected at the time of first diagnosis with hyperthyroidism, before any ophthalmopathy symptoms had appeared. Ficoll-Paque density gradient centrifugation was used to isolate PBMCs from around 10 ml of fresh peripheral blood. Progressor patients were first diagnosed with Graves' hyperthyroidism and then developed ophthalmopathy during follow-up. Total RNA was extracted using Trizol reagent, and RNA quality was assessed on an Agilent 2100 Bioanalyzer. There are many counts of this clonotype. No antigen is known for it. The record has no base qualities; no much larger clone is one base away.

Results and caveats for the whole study, not just this receptor: In validation, progression to ophthalmopathy was predicted by the model with around 71% sensitivity and 72% to 80% specificity, a median of approximately 6.5 months before onset. Blood samples also contained most of the expanded thyroid clonotypes (frequency above 0.001), which suggests that blood repertoires may reflect thyroid immune responses. A model built on a 13 V-J signature distinguished ophthalmopathy from stable hyperthyroidism, reaching about 89% sensitivity and approximately 83% specificity in cross-validation and 80%/75% in testing. Sample size was not statistically predetermined, and blinding of investigators to group allocation was not performed.

In this chain, TRBV12-3 or TRBV12-4 is recombined with TRBJ1-1, with the D gene not confidently named. The specimen sequenced was blood. The TCR originated in a woman under 40 with Graves' hyperthyroidism that later progressed to Graves' ophthalmopathy. CDR3 sequence: CASSFGRVEAFF. The DNA is TGTGCCAGCAGCTTCGGACGGGTTGAAGCTTTCTTT.